This TCR beta chain was captured by sequencing in a study of T cell responses to AZD1222 COVID-19 vaccine. Whole-study results and caveats: The breadth and depth of Spike-specific TCRs increased once two AZD1222 doses had been given. Repertoire samples came only from after the peak T cell response. As reported, nearly half of all spike-specific TCRs target variant regions that are unmutated. Among those given AZD1222, only 6 or 7 were seropositive at baseline.

Germline V gives CDR1 MDHEN, CDR2 SYDVKM. J gave up 6 bases and V 10 bases, and 9 bases lay outside the gene matches. This CDR3 is 14 amino acids long. Sequenced by immunoSEQ multiplex PCR; TCRdb stores in-frame clones only, minus some. The sample records approximately 140,000 clones, about 90% being singletons. Details on this clone: The target antigen is unknown.

This clonotype was sampled from an adult who received the AZD1222 COVID-19 vaccine. The chain joins TRBV28 to TRBJ1-6, with 7 bases fitting TRBD1. The sample was peripheral blood, taken 28 days after the second AZD1222 dose. In nucleotides, the CDR3 is TGTGCCACAGAACAGGGGACAACTAATTCACCCCTCCACTTT. Residues: CATEQGTTNSPLHF.